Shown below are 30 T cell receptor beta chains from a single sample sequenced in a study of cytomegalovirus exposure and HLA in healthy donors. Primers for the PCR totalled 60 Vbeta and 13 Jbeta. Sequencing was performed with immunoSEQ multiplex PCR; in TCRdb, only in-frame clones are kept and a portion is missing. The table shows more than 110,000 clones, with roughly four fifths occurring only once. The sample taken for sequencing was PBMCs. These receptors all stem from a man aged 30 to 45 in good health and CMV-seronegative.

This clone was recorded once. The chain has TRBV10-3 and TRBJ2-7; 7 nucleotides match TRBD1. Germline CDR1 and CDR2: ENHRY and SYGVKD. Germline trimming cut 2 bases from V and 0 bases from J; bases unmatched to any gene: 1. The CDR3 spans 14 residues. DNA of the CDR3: TGTGCCATCAGTGAGCACAGGGGCTCCTACGAGCAGTACTTC. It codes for CAISEHRGSYEQYF.

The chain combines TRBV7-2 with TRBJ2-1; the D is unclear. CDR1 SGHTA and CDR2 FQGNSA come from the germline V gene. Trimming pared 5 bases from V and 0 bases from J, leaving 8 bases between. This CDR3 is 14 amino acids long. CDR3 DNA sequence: TGTGCCAGCAGCGAAACGGTCTCCTACAATGAGCAGTTCTTC. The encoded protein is CASSETVSYNEQFF.

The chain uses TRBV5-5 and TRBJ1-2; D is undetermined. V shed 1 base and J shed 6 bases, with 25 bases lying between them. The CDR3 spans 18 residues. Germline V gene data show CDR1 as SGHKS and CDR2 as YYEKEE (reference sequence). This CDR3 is CASSLRSSGFAYVDGYTF. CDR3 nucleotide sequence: TGTGCCAGCAGCTTGCGGTCCTCGGGATTTGCTTATGTGGATGGCTACACCTTC.

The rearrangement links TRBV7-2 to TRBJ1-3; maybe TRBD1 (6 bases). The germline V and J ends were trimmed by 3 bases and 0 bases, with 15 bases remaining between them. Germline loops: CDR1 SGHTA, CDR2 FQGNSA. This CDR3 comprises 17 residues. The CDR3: CASSFSGTPSSGNTIYF. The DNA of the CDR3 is TGTGCCAGCAGCTTTAGTGGGACACCGAGCTCTGGAAACACCATATATTTT. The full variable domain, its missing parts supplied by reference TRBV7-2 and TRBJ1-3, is GAGVSQSPSNKVTEKGKDVELRCDPISGHTALYWYRQSLGQGLEFLIYFQGNSAPDKSGLPSDRFSAERTGGSVSTLTIQRTQQEDSAVYLCASSFSGTPSSGNTIYFGEGSWLTVV.

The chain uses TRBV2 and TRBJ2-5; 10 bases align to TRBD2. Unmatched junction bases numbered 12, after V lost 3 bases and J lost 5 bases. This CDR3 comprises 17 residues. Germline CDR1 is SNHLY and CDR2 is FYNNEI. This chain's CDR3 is CASSEMSGGAGWETQYF. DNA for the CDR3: TGTGCCAGCAGTGAGATGAGCGGGGGGGCCGGTTGGGAGACCCAGTACTTC.

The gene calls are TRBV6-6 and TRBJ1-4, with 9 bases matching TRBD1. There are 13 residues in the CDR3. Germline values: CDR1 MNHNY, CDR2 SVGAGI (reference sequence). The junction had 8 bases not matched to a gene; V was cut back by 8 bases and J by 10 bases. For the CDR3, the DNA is TGTGCCAGCTCGAGACAGGGGGAGGGAAAACTGTTTTTT. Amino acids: CASSRQGEGKLFF.

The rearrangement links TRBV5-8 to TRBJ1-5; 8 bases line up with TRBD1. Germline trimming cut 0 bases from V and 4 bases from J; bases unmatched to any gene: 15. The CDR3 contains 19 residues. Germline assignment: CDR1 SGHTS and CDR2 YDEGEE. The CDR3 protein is CASSLGYRQGRNENQPQHF. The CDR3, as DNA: TGTGCCAGCAGCTTGGGCTACAGACAGGGGAGAAATGAGAATCAGCCCCAGCATTTT.

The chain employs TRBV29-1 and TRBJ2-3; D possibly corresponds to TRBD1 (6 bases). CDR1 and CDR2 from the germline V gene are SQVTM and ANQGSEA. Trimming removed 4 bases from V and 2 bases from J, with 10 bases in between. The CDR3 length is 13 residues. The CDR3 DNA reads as TGCAGCGTTGGGGGGACATACACAGATACGCAGTATTTT. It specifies CSVGGTYTDTQYF.

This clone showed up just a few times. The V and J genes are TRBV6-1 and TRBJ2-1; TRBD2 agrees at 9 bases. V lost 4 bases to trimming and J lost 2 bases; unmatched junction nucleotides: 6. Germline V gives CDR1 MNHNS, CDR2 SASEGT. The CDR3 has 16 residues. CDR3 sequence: CASSVIPSGTYNEQFF. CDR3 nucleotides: TGTGCCAGCAGTGTGATACCTAGCGGGACCTACAATGAGCAGTTCTTC.

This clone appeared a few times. CDR3 coding DNA: TGCGCCAGCAGCTTAGGGACAGGCGGCTACACCTTC. This gives the protein CASSLGTGGYTF. V usage is TRBV5-1 and J usage is TRBJ1-2; 8 bases match TRBD1. Trimming took 2 bases from V and 8 from J; bases not matched to a gene: 2. CDR1 and CDR2 from the germline V gene are SGHRS and YFSETQ. The CDR3 covers 12 residues.

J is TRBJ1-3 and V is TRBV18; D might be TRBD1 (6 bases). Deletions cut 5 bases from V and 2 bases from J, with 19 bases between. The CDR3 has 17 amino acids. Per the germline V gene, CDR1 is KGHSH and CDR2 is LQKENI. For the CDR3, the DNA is TGTGCCAGCTCAGAGAAACAGGGCTGGGGAGCTGGAAACACCATATATTTT. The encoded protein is CASSEKQGWGAGNTIYF.

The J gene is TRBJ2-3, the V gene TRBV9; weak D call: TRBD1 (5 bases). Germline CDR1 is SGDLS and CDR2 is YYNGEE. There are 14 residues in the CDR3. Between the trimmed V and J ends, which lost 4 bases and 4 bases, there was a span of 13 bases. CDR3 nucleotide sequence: TGTGCCAGCAGCAAAACAGGACACCCAGATACGCAGTATTTT. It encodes CASSKTGHPDTQYF.

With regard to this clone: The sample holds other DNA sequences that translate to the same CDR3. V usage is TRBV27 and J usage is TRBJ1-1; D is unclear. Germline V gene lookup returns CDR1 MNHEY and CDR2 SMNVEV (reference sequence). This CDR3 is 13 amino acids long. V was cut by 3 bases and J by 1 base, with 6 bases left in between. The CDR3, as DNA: TGTGCCAGCAGTTTCCTACCGAACACTGAAGCTTTCTTT. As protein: CASSFLPNTEAFF.

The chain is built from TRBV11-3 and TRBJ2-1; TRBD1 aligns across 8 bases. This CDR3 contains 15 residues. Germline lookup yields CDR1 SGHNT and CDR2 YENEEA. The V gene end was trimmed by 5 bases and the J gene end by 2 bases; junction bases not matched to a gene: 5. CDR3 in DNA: TGTGCCAGCAGCATTGGACAGGGCGCCTACAATGAGCAGTTCTTC. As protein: CASSIGQGAYNEQFF.

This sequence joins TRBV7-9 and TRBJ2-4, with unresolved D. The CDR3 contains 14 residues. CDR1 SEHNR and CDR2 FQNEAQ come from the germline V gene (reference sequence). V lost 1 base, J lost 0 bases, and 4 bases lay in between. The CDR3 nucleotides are TGTGCCAGCAGCTTAGGACTAGCCAAAAACATTCAGTACTTC. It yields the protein CASSLGLAKNIQYF.

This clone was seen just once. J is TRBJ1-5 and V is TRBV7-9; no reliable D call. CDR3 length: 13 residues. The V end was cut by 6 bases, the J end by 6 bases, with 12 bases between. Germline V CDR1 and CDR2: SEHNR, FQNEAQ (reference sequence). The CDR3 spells CASSTGSAQPQHF. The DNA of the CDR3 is TGTGCCAGCAGTACCGGGTCCGCTCAGCCCCAGCATTTT.

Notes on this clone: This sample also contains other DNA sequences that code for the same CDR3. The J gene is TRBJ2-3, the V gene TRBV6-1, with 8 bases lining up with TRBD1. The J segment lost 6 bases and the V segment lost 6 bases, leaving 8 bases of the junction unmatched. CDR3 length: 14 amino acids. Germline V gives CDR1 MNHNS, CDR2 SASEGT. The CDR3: CASSADRASDTQYF. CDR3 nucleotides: TGTGCCAGCAGCGCGGACAGGGCTTCGGATACGCAGTATTTT.

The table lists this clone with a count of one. This chain's CDR3 is CSVDGVAGDYEQYF. The CDR3 nucleotides read TGCAGCGTTGACGGGGTAGCGGGAGATTACGAGCAGTACTTC. The chain uses TRBV29-1 and TRBJ2-7; the match to TRBD2 covers 9 bases. Trimming cost V 3 bases and J 4 bases; bases outside gene matches: 7. The CDR3 is made up of 14 amino acids. In germline, CDR1 is SQVTM, CDR2 ANQGSEA.

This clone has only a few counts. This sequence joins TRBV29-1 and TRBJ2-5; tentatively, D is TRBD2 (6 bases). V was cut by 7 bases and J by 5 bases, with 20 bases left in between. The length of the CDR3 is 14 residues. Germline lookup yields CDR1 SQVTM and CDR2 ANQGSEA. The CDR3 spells CSGDLGGTWETQYF. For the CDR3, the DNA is TGCAGCGGGGACCTGGGGGGTACCTGGGAGACCCAGTACTTC. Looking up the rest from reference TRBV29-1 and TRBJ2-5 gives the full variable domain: SAVISQKPSRDICQRGTSLTIQCQVDSQVTMMFWYRQQPGQSLTLIATANQGSEATYESGFVIDKFPISRPNLTFSTLTVSNMSPEDSSIYLCSGDLGGTWETQYFGPGTRLLVL.

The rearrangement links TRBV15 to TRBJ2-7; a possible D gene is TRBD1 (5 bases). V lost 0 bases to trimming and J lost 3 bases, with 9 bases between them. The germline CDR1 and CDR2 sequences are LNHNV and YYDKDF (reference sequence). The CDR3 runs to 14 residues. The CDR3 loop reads CATSRDKGFYEQYF. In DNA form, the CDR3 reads TGTGCCACCAGCAGAGATAAGGGGTTCTACGAGCAGTACTTC.

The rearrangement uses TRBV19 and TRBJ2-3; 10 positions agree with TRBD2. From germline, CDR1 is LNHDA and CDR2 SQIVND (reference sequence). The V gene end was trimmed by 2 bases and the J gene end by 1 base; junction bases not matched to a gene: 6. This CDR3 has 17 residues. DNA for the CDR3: TGTGCCAGTAGTATACAGCGGGAGGGCCGGGGCACAGATACGCAGTATTTT. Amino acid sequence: CASSIQREGRGTDTQYF.

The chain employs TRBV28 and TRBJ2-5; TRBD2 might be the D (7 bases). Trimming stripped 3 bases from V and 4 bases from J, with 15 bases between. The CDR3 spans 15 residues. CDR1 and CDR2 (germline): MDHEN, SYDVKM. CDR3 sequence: CASSFLQGGGETQYF. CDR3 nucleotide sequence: TGTGCCAGCAGTTTCTTGCAGGGAGGGGGAGAGACCCAGTACTTC.

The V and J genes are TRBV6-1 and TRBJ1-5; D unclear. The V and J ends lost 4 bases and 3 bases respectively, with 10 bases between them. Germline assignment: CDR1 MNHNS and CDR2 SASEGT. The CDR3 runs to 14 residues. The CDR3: CASSGTGNNQPQHF. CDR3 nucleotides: TGTGCCAGCAGTGGGACCGGGAACAATCAGCCCCAGCATTTT.

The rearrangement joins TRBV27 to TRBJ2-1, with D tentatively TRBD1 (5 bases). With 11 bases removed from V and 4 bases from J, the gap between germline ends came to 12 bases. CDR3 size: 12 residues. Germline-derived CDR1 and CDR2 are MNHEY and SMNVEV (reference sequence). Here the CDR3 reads CASRQPYNEQFF. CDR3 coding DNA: TGTGCCTCCAGACAGCCGTACAATGAGCAGTTCTTC.

The CDR3 is CASSPPRLAIVGEETQYF. The CDR3 DNA sequence: TGTGCCAGCAGTCCGCCCCGACTAGCCATAGTGGGGGAAGAGACCCAGTACTTC. The rearrangement joins TRBV2 to TRBJ2-5; 7 nucleotides match TRBD2. The CDR3 length is 18 residues. With 5 bases clipped from V and 3 bases from J, the junction kept 18 bases outside the gene matches. Germline lookup yields CDR1 SNHLY and CDR2 FYNNEI.

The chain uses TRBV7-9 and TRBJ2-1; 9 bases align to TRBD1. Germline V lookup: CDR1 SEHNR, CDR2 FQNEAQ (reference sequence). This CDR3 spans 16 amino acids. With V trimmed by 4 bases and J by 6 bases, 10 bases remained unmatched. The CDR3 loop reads CASSWIQGAEGNEQFF. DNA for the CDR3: TGTGCCAGCAGCTGGATACAGGGGGCGGAGGGCAATGAGCAGTTCTTC.

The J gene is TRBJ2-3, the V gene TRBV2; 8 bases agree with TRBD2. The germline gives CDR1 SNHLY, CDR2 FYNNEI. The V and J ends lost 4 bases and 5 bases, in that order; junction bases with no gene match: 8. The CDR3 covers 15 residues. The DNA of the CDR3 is TGTGCCAGCAGTGCCAGGCGGGAGGAAGGAGATACGCAGTATTTT. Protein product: CASSARREEGDTQYF.

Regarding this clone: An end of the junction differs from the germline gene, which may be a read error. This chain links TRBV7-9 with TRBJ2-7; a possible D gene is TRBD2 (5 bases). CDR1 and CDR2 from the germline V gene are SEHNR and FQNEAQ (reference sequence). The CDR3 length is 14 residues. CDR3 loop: CAGSPTSGLLLGYF. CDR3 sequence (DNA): TGTGCCGGCAGCCCCACGAGCGGTTTGCTACTAGGGTACTTC.

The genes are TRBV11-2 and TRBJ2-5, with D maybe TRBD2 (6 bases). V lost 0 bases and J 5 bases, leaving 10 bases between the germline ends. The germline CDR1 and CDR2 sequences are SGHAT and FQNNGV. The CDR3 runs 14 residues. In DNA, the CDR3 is TGTGCCAGCAGCTTAGACGGGGGAAGGGAGACCCAGTACTTC. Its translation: CASSLDGGRETQYF.

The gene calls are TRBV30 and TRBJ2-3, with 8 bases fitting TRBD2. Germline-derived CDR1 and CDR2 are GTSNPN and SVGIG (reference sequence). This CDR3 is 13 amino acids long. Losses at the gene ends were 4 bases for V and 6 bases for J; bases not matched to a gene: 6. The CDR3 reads CAWISSGGDTQYF. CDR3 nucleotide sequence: TGTGCCTGGATCTCCTCGGGGGGGGATACGCAGTATTTT.